The sequence of this T cell receptor beta chain was determined in a study of T cells after yellow fever vaccination. Turning to the study itself: Each low-cell-number fraction was prepared by means of SMART-Seq v4 Ultra Low Input.

Study-wide results and caveats: Bulk-population clonotypes that are abundant could appear as contaminants in FACS-sorted repertoires. Post-booster samples contained most primary-vaccination clones (around 96% CD4, roughly 88% CD8).

Of note for this clonotype: Antigen: not known.

They built TCR cDNA with 5'RACE template switching, a step that put in a universal primer site and UMIs. Each CDR3 protein is one row after TCRdb ran MiXCR on the 5' RACE reads. The sample carries roughly 310,000 distinct CDR3 sequences, 8.7% recorded once. This CDR3 has 16 residues. The V end lost 10 bases, the J end lost 6 bases, and 26 bases lay between the germline ends. The germline CDR1 and CDR2 sequences are MDHEN and SYDVKM. The sequencing here drew on PBMCs, taken on the day of the first yellow fever vaccination. The chain employs TRBV28 and TRBJ2-3; D not resolved. The sequence derives from a man younger than 35 who received the YFV17D yellow fever vaccine. CDR3 loop: CATPPTGRSPEDTQYF. CDR3 coding DNA: TGTGCCACCCCCCCCACGGGCAGAAGCCCTGAGGATACGCAGTATTTT.